The sample holds one count of the clone carrying this T cell receptor beta chain. Its antigen is currently unknown. Primers: 60 Vbeta forward and 13 Jbeta reverse. This table comes from immunoSEQ multiplex PCR, and its TCRdb copy is limited to in-frame clones, with some not included. The data hold 150,000 to 200,000 clones, with approximately 82% observed a single time. Germline CDR1 and CDR2: MNHEY and SVGAGI. V was shortened by 0 bases and J by 5 bases, with 13 bases between the two germline ends. This CDR3 region has 15 residues. This record belongs to a study of cytomegalovirus exposure and HLA in healthy donors. Overall study findings and caveats: An analysis that was carried out later associated 15,000 to 20,000 TCR beta sequences with HLA alleles at 0.05 false discovery rate. As a later analysis revealed, most CMV-associated TCR beta chains appeared HLA-restricted. Being productive about 90% or about 30% of the time was typical of most TCR beta V segments in an earlier analysis.

This receptor was identified in a woman aged 25-40 years in good health and CMV-seronegative. The specimen was PBMCs. The chain couples TRBV6-5 to TRBJ1-2; a weak D match, TRBD1 (6 bases). The CDR3 sequence is CASSYSRQARYGYTF. The CDR3 coding sequence is TGTGCCAGCAGTTACTCGAGACAGGCCCGTTATGGCTACACCTTC.